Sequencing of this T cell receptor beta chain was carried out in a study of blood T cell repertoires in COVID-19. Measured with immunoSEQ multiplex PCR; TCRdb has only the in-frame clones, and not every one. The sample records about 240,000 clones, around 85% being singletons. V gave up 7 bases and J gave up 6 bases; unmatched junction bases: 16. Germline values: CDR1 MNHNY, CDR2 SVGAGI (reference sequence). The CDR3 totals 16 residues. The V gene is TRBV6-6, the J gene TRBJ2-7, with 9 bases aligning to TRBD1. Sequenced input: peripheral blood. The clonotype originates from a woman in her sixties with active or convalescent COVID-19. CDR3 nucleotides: TGTGCCAGCACCCAGCCTCCGGGACAGGGAACACCCGAGCAGTACTTC. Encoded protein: CASTQPPGQGTPEQYF.